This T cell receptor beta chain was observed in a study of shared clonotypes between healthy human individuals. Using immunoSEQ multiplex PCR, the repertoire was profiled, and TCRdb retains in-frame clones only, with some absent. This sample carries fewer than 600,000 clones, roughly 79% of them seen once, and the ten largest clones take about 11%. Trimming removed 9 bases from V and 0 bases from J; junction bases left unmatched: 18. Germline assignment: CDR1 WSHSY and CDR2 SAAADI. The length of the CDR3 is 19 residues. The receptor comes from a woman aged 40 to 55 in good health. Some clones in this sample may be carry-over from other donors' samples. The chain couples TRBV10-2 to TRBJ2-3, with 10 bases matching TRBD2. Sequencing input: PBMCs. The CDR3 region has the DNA TGCGCCAGTAACCCGGGACTAGCGACTCCCCATCCTAGCACAGATACGCAGTATTTT. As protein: CASNPGLATPHPSTDTQYF.